The 25 T cell receptor beta chains below come from one sample, sequenced in a study of T-cell reconstitution after alpha-beta-depleted transplantation in children. A TCRbeta library incorporating unique molecular identifiers was prepared. MiXCR, run by TCRdb on the PCR reads, gives a single entry per CDR3 protein. The repertoire holds over 200,000 distinct CDR3 sequences, with approximately 10% as singletons. The sample was PBMCs from the stem cell graft donor, taken from the stem cell graft. Every receptor here comes from a human donor who donated a stem cell graft to a child with acute lymphoblastic leukemia.

This clonotype was counted at least ten times. This chain uses TRBV5-1 with TRBJ2-1; 15 bases are shared with TRBD2. V trimming: 4 bases; J trimming: 5 bases; junction bases outside the gene matches: 7. The CDR3 runs 17 residues. Germline CDR1 is SGHRS and CDR2 is YFSETQ. The CDR3 sequence: CASSPGLAGGSNNEQFF. The CDR3 bases are TGCGCCAGCAGCCCGGGACTAGCGGGGGGATCCAACAATGAGCAGTTCTTC.

This clonotype was seen repeatedly, ten times or more. The chain employs TRBV11-2 and TRBJ1-5; 7 nucleotides match TRBD1. The V gene end was trimmed by 0 bases and the J gene end by 5 bases; junction bases not matched to a gene: 4. The CDR3 sequence is 15 residues long. From germline, CDR1 is SGHAT and CDR2 FQNNGV. CDR3 nucleotide sequence: TGTGCCAGCAGCTTAGATGGGCAGGGGGATCAGCCCCAGCATTTT. Its translation is CASSLDGQGDQPQHF.

This clonotype occurred many times. V is TRBV5-1 and J is TRBJ1-6, with D tentatively TRBD1 (5 bases). Germline assignment: CDR1 SGHRS and CDR2 YFSETQ. This CDR3 is built from 15 residues. V lost 7 bases to trimming and J lost 4 bases, with 15 bases between them. The CDR3 spells CASSPLAGYNSPLHF. The CDR3 DNA sequence: TGCGCCAGCTCCCCATTGGCAGGGTATAATTCACCCCTCCACTTT.

This clonotype has just a few counts. The chain joins TRBV12-3 or TRBV12-4 to TRBJ1-2; 7 bases fit TRBD1. The CDR3 extends over 14 amino acids. Germline trimming cut 7 bases from V and 7 bases from J; bases unmatched to any gene: 12. CDR3 protein: CASTMITGARGYTF. The CDR3 bases are TGTGCCAGCACCATGATCACAGGGGCCCGTGGCTACACCTTC.

The chain has TRBV12-3 or TRBV12-4 and TRBJ2-7, with a tentative D call TRBD1 (6 bases). This CDR3 spans 14 amino acids. V was trimmed by 3 bases and J by 0 bases, leaving 9 bases between them. CDR3 DNA: TGTGCCAGCAGTTTTCAGGGGAGCTCCTACGAGCAGTACTTC. Translation gives CASSFQGSSYEQYF.

This clonotype was recorded many times. The rearrangement joins TRBV5-1 to TRBJ1-1, with D perhaps matching TRBD1 (5 bases). V dropped 0 bases and J dropped 4 bases, with 13 bases sitting between them. Germline CDR1 and CDR2: SGHRS and YFSETQ. This CDR3 is 15 amino acids long. The CDR3 nucleotides read TGCGCCAGCAGCTTGGATGGGGTGAGGGGCACTGAAGCTTTCTTT. Encoded protein: CASSLDGVRGTEAFF.

The chain recombines TRBV19 with TRBJ2-1; the match to TRBD2 covers 9 bases. Germline loops: CDR1 LNHDA, CDR2 SQIVND (reference sequence). V was clipped by 7 bases and J by 7 bases; unmatched bases: 11. This CDR3 has 15 amino acids. CDR3 DNA: TGTGCCAGTACCAGTCGACTAGCGGAGAGGAATGAGCAGTTCTTC. Amino acid sequence: CASTSRLAERNEQFF.

This clonotype came up a few times. The rearrangement uses TRBV4-3 and TRBJ2-1; a weak D match, TRBD1 (6 bases). With 0 bases removed from V and 8 bases from J, the gap between germline ends came to 14 bases. The CDR3 sequence is 15 residues long. Per germline, CDR1 LGHNA and CDR2 YSLEER. CDR3 region: CASSQEGTRGYEQFF. DNA of the CDR3: TGCGCCAGCAGCCAAGAAGGGACGAGGGGGTATGAGCAGTTCTTC.

This chain links TRBV12-3 or TRBV12-4 with TRBJ2-7; D is perhaps TRBD1 or TRBD2 (5 bases each). This CDR3 is built from 13 residues. Trimming took 4 bases from V and 9 from J, leaving 16 bases between them. CDR3 amino acids: CASSYGAGRPQYF. As DNA, the CDR3 is TGTGCCAGCAGTTACGGGGCGGGTCGACCGCAGTACTTC.

This rearrangement joins TRBV5-4 to TRBJ1-1; D is unresolved. Between the trimmed V and J ends, which lost 0 bases and 4 bases, there was a span of 10 bases. Germline CDR1 SGHNT, CDR2 YYREEE (reference sequence). The CDR3 is made up of 14 amino acids. The CDR3 DNA reads as TGTGCCAGCAGCTTGGGTCAAGGTCCCACTGAAGCTTTCTTT. It is translated as CASSLGQGPTEAFF.

This clonotype was seen at least ten times. The gene calls are TRBV4-1 and TRBJ1-5; D not resolved. This CDR3 has 13 amino acids. V was shortened by 4 bases and J by 5 bases, with 9 bases between the two germline ends. The V gene's germline CDR1 is MGHRA and CDR2 YSYEKL. The CDR3 sequence is CASSPTVDQPQHF. The CDR3 DNA reads as TGCGCCAGCAGCCCTACAGTGGATCAGCCCCAGCATTTT.

This clonotype came up many times. This chain uses TRBV7-8 with TRBJ2-7; D call uncertain. Germline V lookup: CDR1 SGHVS, CDR2 FQNEAQ. This CDR3 has 12 residues. V lost 6 bases to trimming and J lost 6 bases, with 12 bases between them. The DNA of the CDR3 is TGTGCCAGCAGGGGTTTGGGTGGCGAGCAGTACTTC. Its translation is CASRGLGGEQYF. The full variable domain, in which reference TRBV7-8 and TRBJ2-7 provide the parts outside the CDR3, is GAGVSQSPRYKVAKRGQDVALRCDPISGHVSLFWYQQALGQGPEFLTYFQNEAQLDKSGLPSDRFFAERPEGSVSTLKIQRTQQEDSAVYLCASRGLGGEQYFGPGTRLTVT.

In DNA form, the CDR3 reads TGTGCCAGCAGCTTGCCAGGAGGGATTACCTCCTACGAGCAGTACTTC. Translating gives CASSLPGGITSYEQYF. The J gene is TRBJ2-7, the V gene TRBV5-6; TRBD2 might be the D (6 bases). V was clipped by 1 base and J by 0 bases, with 14 bases between them. This CDR3 has 16 amino acids. Germline lookup yields CDR1 SGHDT and CDR2 YYEEEE.

This clonotype turned up a few times. The chain joins TRBV7-2 to TRBJ2-1; TRBD1 aligns across 8 bases. J lost 5 bases, V lost 1 base, and 1 base had no gene match. Germline CDR1 and CDR2: SGHTA and FQGNSA. The CDR3 length is 14 residues. Here the CDR3 reads CASSLGTGHNEQFF. In DNA form, the CDR3 reads TGTGCCAGCAGCTTAGGGACAGGGCACAATGAGCAGTTCTTC.

This clonotype has a count of ten or more. Relative to the germline gene, one junction end is altered; a read error may explain this. The chain joins TRBV7-9 to TRBJ2-7, with 9 bases fitting TRBD1. Germline CDR1 reads SEHNR; CDR2 reads FQNEAQ (reference sequence). There are 14 residues in the CDR3. This CDR3 is CASSLGQGGYEQYF. The CDR3, as DNA: TGCGCCAGCAGCTTGGGACAGGGTGGCTACGAGCAGTACTTC.

In its sample, this clonotype was seen many times. The chain carries TRBV10-3 and TRBJ2-7, with 8 bases that match TRBD2. V lost 4 bases, J lost 5 bases, and 4 bases stayed unmatched. CDR1 is ENHRY, CDR2 SYGVKD, per germline. The CDR3 contains 13 residues. The CDR3: CAISATSGDEQYF. The CDR3 DNA is TGTGCCATCAGTGCAACTAGCGGTGACGAGCAGTACTTC.

This sequence joins TRBV11-2 and TRBJ2-6; TRBD1 aligns across 7 bases. V was pared by 4 bases and J by 0 bases, with 6 bases of the junction left unmatched. This CDR3 has 17 amino acids. CDR1 and CDR2 (germline): SGHAT, FQNNGV. The CDR3: CASSSRTGSSGANVLTF. DNA of the CDR3: TGTGCCAGCAGCTCGCGGACAGGAAGCTCTGGGGCCAACGTCCTGACTTTC.

This clonotype was recorded many times. This CDR3 reads CASSLVPGGLGTEAFF. The DNA of the CDR3 is TGCGCCAGCAGCTTGGTCCCAGGGGGTTTGGGCACTGAAGCTTTCTTT. The genes are TRBV5-1 and TRBJ1-1; 7 nucleotides align to TRBD1. The CDR3 is 16 amino acids. The germline gives CDR1 SGHRS, CDR2 YFSETQ. V lost 0 bases to trimming and J lost 4 bases; unmatched junction nucleotides: 9. Full variable domain (missing parts from reference TRBV5-1 and TRBJ1-1): KAGVTQTPRYLIKTRGQQVTLSCSPISGHRSVSWYQQTPGQGLQFLFEYFSETQRNKGNFPGRFSGRQFSNSRSEMNVSTLELGDSALYLCASSLVPGGLGTEAFFGQGTRLTVV.

The chain links TRBV5-1 to TRBJ2-7; D gene uncertain. The V gene's germline CDR1 is SGHRS and CDR2 YFSETQ. Trimming took off 0 bases at V and 2 bases at J, with 15 bases between the two ends. This CDR3 contains 16 residues. The chain's CDR3 is CASSLVKGTLTYEQYF. The CDR3 coding sequence is TGCGCCAGCAGCTTGGTGAAGGGTACCCTAACCTACGAGCAGTACTTC. The variable domain in full, with the rest retrieved from reference TRBV5-1 and TRBJ2-7, is KAGVTQTPRYLIKTRGQQVTLSCSPISGHRSVSWYQQTPGQGLQFLFEYFSETQRNKGNFPGRFSGRQFSNSRSEMNVSTLELGDSALYLCASSLVKGTLTYEQYFGPGTRLTVT.

This clonotype was recorded a few times. The chain recombines TRBV20-1 with TRBJ1-2, with 9 bases lining up with TRBD1. CDR3 length: 15 residues. In germline, CDR1 is DFQATT, CDR2 SNEGSKA (reference sequence). V shed 0 bases and J 6 bases; nucleotides not matched to a gene: 8. CDR3 sequence reads: CSAREDRDREHGYTF. The CDR3 DNA sequence: TGCAGTGCTAGAGAGGACCGGGACAGGGAACATGGCTACACCTTC.

This clonotype was seen a handful of times. As DNA, the CDR3 is TGCGCCAGCAGAAGCGGGGGCCCTACTAGCACAGATACGCAGTATTTT. It yields the protein CASRSGGPTSTDTQYF. The J gene is TRBJ2-3, the V gene TRBV5-1; TRBD2 matches at 8 bases. V was pared by 5 bases and J by 0 bases, with 8 bases of the junction left unmatched. There are 16 residues in the CDR3. Germline CDR1 and CDR2: SGHRS and YFSETQ.

This clonotype was observed a few times. V usage is TRBV12-3 or TRBV12-4 and J usage is TRBJ2-3; D call uncertain. This CDR3 region has 15 residues. V was shortened by 3 bases and J by 8 bases, with 18 bases between the two germline ends. CDR3 in DNA: TGTGCCAGCAGTTTGCCCCTAAAAAAGAGCGTTACGCAGTATTTT. Its translation is CASSLPLKKSVTQYF.

This clonotype was observed a handful of times. CDR3 sequence (DNA): TGCGCCAGCAGCTTCGGAGGACAGGCCACTGAAGCTTTCTTT. Its translation: CASSFGGQATEAFF. The rearrangement uses TRBV5-1 and TRBJ1-1; 7 nucleotides line up with TRBD1. The CDR3 has 14 amino acids. J gave up 4 bases and V 2 bases, and 5 bases lay outside the gene matches. Germline V gene data show CDR1 as SGHRS and CDR2 as YFSETQ.

This clonotype was observed at least ten times. The chain employs TRBV27 and TRBJ1-2, with 11 bases that match TRBD1. The germline gives CDR1 MNHEY, CDR2 SMNVEV (reference sequence). V lost 2 bases to trimming and J lost 8 bases; unmatched junction nucleotides: 4. The CDR3 consists of 14 residues. The CDR3 bases are TGTGCCAGCAGTTTAGGACAGGGGGCAGGAGGCTACACCTTC. Protein sequence: CASSLGQGAGGYTF.

The chain has TRBV7-2 and TRBJ1-1; no clear D. The CDR3 is 13 amino acids. Germline V gives CDR1 SGHTA, CDR2 FQGNSA. Trimming pared 3 bases from V and 3 bases from J, leaving 8 bases between. The CDR3 nucleotides read TGTGCCAGCAGCTTCCGTAGGGACACTGAAGCTTTCTTT. Translating gives CASSFRRDTEAFF.